The clone carrying this TCR beta chain was recorded a few times. As yet, its antigen is unknown. Assay used: immunoSEQ multiplex PCR; TCRdb lists only in-frame clones, some missing. The table has around 42,000 clones, 63% seen once. The record originates from a study of radiotherapy plus CTLA-4 blockade in lung cancer. The ends were cut back, 4 bases at V and 6 bases at J, with 25 bases in the middle. The CDR3 has 17 residues. Study results and limitations: Clones of tumor-derived TCRs expanded in blood after radiotherapy plus ipilimumab.

This sequence joins TRBV23-1 and TRBJ2-7, with D maybe TRBD2 (7 bases). TRBV23-1 is noted as an ORF with a role that remains uncertain. Sample: peripheral blood, taken from a patient treated with radiotherapy plus ipilimumab. The sequence was obtained from a human donor with non-small cell lung cancer who had a partial response to radiotherapy plus ipilimumab. The CDR3 is CASSLRTVIGRGVEQYF. The CDR3 DNA reads TGCGCCAGCAGTCTAAGGACTGTGATAGGGAGGGGGGTCGAGCAGTACTTC.